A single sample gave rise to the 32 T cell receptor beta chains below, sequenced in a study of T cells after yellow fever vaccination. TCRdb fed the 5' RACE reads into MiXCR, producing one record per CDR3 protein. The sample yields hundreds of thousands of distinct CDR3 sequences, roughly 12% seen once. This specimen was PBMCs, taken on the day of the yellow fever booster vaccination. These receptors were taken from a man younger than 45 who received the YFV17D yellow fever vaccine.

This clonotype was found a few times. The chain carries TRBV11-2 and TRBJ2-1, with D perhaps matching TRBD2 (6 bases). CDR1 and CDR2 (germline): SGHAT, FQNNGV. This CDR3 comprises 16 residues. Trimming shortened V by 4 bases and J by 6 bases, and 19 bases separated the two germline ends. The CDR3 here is CASSWVEGPTTNEQFF. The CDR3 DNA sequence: TGTGCCAGCAGCTGGGTGGAGGGGCCCACGACCAATGAGCAGTTCTTC.

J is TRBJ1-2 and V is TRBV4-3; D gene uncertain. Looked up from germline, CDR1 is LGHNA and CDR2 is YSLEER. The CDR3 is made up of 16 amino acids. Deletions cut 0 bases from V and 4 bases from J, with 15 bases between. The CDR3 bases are TGCGCCAGCAGCCAAGATGAGTTCCGGGGTTCCTATGGCTACACCTTC. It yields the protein CASSQDEFRGSYGYTF.

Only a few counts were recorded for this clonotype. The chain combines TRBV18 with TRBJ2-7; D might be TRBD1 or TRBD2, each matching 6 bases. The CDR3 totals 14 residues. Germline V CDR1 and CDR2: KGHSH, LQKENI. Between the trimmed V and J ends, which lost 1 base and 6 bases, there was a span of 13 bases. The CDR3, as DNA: TGTGCCAGCTCACCACGGGAGGAGGGGGGCGAGCAGTACTTC. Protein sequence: CASSPREEGGEQYF.

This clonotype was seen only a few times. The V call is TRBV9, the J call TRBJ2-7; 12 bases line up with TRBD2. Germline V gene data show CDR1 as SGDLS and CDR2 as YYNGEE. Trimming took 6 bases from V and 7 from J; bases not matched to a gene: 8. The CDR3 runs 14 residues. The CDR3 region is CASNPSGRAEEQYF. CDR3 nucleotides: TGTGCCAGCAACCCTAGCGGGAGGGCCGAGGAGCAGTACTTC. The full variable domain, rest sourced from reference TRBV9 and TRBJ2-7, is DSGVTQTPKHLITATGQRVTLRCSPRSGDLSVYWYQQSLDQGLQFLIQYYNGEERAKGNILERFSAQQFPDLHSELNLSSLELGDSALYFCASNPSGRAEEQYFGPGTRLTVT.

The CDR3 loop reads CASSFKQGGPSYEQYF. CDR3 DNA: TGTGCCAGCAGTTTCAAGCAGGGAGGGCCCTCCTACGAGCAGTACTTC. V gene TRBV12-3 or TRBV12-4 combines with J gene TRBJ2-7; 7 bases are a match to TRBD2. Trimming removed 3 bases from V and 0 bases from J; junction bases left unmatched: 8. The CDR3 sequence is 16 residues long.

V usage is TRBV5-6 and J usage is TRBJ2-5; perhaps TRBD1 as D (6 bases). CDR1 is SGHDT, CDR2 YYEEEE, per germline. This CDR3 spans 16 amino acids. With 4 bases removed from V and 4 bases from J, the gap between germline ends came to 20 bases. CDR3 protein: CASSKLTGGQIETQYF. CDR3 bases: TGTGCCAGCAGCAAACTCACTGGTGGACAGATAGAGACCCAGTACTTC.

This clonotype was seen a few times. The CDR3 sequence: CSVSGANEQFF. The CDR3 nucleotides read TGCAGCGTCTCGGGCGCAAATGAGCAGTTCTTC. The V gene is TRBV29-1, the J gene TRBJ2-1; D unresolved. Trimming left V 6 bases short and J 7 bases short, with 10 bases between. The CDR3 is 11 residues long. The germline CDR1 and CDR2 sequences are SQVTM and ANQGSEA.

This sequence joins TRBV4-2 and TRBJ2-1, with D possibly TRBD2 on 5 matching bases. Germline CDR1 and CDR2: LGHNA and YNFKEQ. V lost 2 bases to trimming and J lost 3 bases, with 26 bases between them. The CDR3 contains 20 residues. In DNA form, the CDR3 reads TGTGCCAGCAGCCAATCTGAGGCCGAGAGGGATCAGAGGTTCTACAATGAGCAGTTCTTC. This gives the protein CASSQSEAERDQRFYNEQFF.

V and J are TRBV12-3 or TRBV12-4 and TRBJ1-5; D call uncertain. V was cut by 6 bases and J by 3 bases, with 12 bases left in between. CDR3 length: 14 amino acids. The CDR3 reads CASSEALPNQPQHF. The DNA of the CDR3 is TGTGCCAGCAGCGAGGCTCTCCCCAATCAGCCCCAGCATTTT.

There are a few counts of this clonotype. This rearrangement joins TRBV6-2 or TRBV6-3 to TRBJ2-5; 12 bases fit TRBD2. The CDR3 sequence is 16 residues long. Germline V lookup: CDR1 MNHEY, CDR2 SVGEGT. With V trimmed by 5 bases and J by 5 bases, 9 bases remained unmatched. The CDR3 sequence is CASSTGLAGSGETQYF. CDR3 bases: TGTGCCAGCAGTACGGGACTAGCGGGTTCGGGTGAGACCCAGTACTTC.

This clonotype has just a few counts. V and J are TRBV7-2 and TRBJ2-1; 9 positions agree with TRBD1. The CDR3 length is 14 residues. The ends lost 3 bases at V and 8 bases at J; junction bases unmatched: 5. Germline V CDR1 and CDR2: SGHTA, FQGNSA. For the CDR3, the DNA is TGTGCCAGCAGCTTGACAGGGGGTGCCGATGAGCAGTTCTTC. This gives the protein CASSLTGGADEQFF. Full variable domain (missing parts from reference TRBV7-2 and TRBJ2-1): GAGVSQSPSNKVTEKGKDVELRCDPISGHTALYWYRQSLGQGLEFLIYFQGNSAPDKSGLPSDRFSAERTGGSVSTLTIQRTQQEDSAVYLCASSLTGGADEQFFGPGTRLTVL.

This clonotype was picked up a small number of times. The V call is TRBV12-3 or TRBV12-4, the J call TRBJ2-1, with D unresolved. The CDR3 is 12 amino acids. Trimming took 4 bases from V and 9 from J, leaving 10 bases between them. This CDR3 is CASSSPAGEQFF. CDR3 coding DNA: TGTGCCAGCAGTTCCCCGGCTGGTGAGCAGTTCTTC.

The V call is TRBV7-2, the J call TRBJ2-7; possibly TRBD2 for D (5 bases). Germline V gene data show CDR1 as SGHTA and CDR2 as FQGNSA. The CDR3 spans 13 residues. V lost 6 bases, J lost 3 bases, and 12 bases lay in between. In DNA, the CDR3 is TGTGCCAGCAGTTACCTGAGGGTCTACGAGCAGTACTTC. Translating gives CASSYLRVYEQYF.

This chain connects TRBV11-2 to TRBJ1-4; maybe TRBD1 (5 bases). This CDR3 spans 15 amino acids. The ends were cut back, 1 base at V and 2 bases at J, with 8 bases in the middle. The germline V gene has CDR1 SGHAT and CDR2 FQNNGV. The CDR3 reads CASSLAGGTNEKLFF. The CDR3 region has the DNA TGTGCCAGCAGCTTAGCTGGGGGTACTAATGAAAAACTGTTTTTT.

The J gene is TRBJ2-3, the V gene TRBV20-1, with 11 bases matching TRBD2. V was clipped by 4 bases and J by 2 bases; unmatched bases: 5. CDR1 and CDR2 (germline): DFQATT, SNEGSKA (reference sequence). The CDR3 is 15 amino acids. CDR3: CSAILAGGTTDTQYF. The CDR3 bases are TGCAGTGCTATCTTAGCGGGAGGGACCACAGATACGCAGTATTTT.

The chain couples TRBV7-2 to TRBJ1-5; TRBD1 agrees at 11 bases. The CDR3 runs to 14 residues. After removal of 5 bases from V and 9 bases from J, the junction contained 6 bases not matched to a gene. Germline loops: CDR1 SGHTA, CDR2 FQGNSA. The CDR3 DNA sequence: TGTGCCAGCAGCATATCGGGACAGGGGGTGCCCCAGCATTTT. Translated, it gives CASSISGQGVPQHF.

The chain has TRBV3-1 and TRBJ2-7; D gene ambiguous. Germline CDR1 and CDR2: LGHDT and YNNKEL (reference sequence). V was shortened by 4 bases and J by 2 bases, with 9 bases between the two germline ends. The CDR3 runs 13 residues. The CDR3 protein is CASSPQAPYEQYF. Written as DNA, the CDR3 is TGTGCCAGCAGCCCACAAGCCCCCTACGAGCAGTACTTC.

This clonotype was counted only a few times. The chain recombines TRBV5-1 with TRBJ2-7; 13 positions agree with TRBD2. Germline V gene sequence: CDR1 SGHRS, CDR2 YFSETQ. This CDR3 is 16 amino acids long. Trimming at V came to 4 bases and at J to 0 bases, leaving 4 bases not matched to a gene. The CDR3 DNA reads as TGCGCCAGCAGCGCTGGGACTAGCGGGATCTCCTACGAGCAGTACTTC. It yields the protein CASSAGTSGISYEQYF.

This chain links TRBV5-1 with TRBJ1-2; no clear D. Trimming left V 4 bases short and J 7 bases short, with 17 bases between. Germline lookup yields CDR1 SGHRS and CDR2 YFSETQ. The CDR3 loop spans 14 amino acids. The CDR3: CASSPSLRTVGYTF. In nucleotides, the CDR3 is TGCGCCAGCAGCCCCTCCCTCCGGACTGTTGGCTACACCTTC.

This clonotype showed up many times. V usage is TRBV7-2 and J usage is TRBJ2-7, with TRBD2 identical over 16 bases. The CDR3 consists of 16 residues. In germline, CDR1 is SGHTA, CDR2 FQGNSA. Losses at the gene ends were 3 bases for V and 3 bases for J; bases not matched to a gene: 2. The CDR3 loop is CASSLGLAGGLYEQYF. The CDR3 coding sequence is TGTGCCAGCAGCTTGGGACTAGCGGGAGGGCTCTACGAGCAGTACTTC. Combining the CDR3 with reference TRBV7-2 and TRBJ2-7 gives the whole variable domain GAGVSQSPSNKVTEKGKDVELRCDPISGHTALYWYRQSLGQGLEFLIYFQGNSAPDKSGLPSDRFSAERTGGSVSTLTIQRTQQEDSAVYLCASSLGLAGGLYEQYFGPGTRLTVT.

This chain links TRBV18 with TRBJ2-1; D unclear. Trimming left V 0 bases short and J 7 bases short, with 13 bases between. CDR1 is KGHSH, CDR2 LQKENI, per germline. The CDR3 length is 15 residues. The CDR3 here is CASSPPFRLGNEQFF. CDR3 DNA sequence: TGTGCCAGCTCACCACCCTTTAGACTCGGGAATGAGCAGTTCTTC.

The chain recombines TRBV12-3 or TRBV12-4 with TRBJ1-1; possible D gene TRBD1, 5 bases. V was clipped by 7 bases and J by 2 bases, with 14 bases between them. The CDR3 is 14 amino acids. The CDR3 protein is CASKTGTANTEAFF. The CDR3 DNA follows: TGTGCCAGCAAAACCGGGACGGCAAACACTGAAGCTTTCTTT.

Here the CDR3 DNA reads TGTGCCAGCTCGATGGACAGGGACACTGAAGCTTTCTTT. This sequence encodes CASSMDRDTEAFF. The chain couples TRBV18 to TRBJ1-1; 8 bases agree with TRBD1. The CDR3 extends over 13 amino acids. Trimming cost V 6 bases and J 3 bases; bases outside gene matches: 3. CDR1 KGHSH and CDR2 LQKENI come from the germline V gene.

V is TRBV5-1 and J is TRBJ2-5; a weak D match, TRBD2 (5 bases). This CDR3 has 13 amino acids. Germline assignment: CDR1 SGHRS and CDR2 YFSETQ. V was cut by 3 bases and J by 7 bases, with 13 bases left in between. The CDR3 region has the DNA TGCGCCAGCAGCTCGGGAAACGAGGGGACCCAGTACTTC. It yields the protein CASSSGNEGTQYF.

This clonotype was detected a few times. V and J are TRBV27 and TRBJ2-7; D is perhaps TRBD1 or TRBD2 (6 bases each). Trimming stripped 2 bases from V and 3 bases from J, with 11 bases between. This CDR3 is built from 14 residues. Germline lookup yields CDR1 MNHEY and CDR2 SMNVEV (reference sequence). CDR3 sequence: CASSLGGQHYEQYF. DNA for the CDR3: TGTGCCAGCAGTTTAGGGGGGCAGCACTACGAGCAGTACTTC.

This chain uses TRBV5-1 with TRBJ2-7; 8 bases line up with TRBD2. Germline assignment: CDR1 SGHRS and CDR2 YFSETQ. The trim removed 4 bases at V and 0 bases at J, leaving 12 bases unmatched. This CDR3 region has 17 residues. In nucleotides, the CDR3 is TGCGCCAGCAGCCGGGGGGGATTAGCGGGCCTCTCCTACGAGCAGTACTTC. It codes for CASSRGGLAGLSYEQYF.

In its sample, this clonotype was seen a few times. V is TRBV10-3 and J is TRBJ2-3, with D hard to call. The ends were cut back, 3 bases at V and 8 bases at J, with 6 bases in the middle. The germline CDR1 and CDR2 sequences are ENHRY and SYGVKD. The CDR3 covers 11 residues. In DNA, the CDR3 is TGTGCCATCAGTGATTACAGTACGCAGTATTTT. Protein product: CAISDYSTQYF.

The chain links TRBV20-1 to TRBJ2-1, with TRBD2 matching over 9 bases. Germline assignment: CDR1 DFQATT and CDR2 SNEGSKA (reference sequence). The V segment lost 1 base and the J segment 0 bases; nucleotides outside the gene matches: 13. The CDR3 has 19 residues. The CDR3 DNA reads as TGCAGTGCTAGAGGGGTAGCGGGAGCCCAATCCTCCTCCTACAATGAGCAGTTCTTC. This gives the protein CSARGVAGAQSSSYNEQFF.

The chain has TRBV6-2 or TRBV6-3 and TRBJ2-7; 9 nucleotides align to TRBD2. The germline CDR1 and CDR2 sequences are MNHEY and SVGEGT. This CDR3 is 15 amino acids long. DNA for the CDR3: TGTGCTACTAGTTCCCCCCTAGCGGGGATCTACGAGCAGTACTTC. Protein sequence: CATSSPLAGIYEQYF.

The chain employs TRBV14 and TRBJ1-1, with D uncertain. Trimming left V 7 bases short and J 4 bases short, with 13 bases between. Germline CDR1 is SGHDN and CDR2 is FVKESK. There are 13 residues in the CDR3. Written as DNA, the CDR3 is TGTGCCAGCACCCTTACCCTCGGCACTGAAGCTTTCTTT. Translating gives CASTLTLGTEAFF.

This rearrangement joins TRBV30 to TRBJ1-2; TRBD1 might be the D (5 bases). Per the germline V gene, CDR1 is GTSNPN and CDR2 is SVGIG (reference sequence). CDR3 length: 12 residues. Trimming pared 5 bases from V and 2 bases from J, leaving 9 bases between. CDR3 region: CAWLRDNYGYTF. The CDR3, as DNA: TGTGCCTGGCTCCGGGACAACTATGGCTACACCTTC.

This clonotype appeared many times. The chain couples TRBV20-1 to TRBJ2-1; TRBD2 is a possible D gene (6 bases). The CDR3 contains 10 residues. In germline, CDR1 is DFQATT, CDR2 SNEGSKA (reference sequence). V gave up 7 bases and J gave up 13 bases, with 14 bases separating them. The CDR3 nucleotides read TGCAGTGGGAGGGATGGACTACAGTTCTTC. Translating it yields CSGRDGLQFF.